This passage covers 31 T cell receptor beta chains from one sample sequenced in a study of Ad26.COV2.S vaccination and SARS-CoV-2 variants. The treatment: roughly 19 received Ad26.COV2.S at low or high dose, single or two shots; roughly five received placebo; per-sample allocation not given. Day 63 after the first injection of vaccine or placebo was the sampling time. TCRdb's table, derived via immunoSEQ multiplex PCR, lists solely in-frame clones and lacks some. The sample has about 680,000 clones; 89% are singletons. Sample: peripheral blood, taken in a trial of Ad26.COV2.S vaccine versus placebo. These receptors all come from a person between 18 and 65 years old who received the Ad26.COV2.S COVID-19 vaccine or a placebo.

CDR3 protein: CASNTGTSSSYEQYF. The CDR3 nucleotides are TGTGCCAGCAATACCGGGACTAGCAGCTCCTACGAGCAGTACTTC. V is TRBV6-5 and J is TRBJ2-7; 9 positions agree with TRBD2. The trim removed 7 bases at V and 0 bases at J, leaving 7 bases unmatched. Germline CDR1 and CDR2: MNHEY and SVGAGI. CDR3 length: 15 amino acids.

The J gene is TRBJ2-5, the V gene TRBV6-5, with D maybe TRBD1 (5 bases). Germline-derived CDR1 and CDR2 are MNHEY and SVGAGI. CDR3 length: 13 amino acids. Trimming stripped 6 bases from V and 4 bases from J, with 12 bases between. As DNA, the CDR3 is TGTGCCAGCAGCGTGAATAGGGGAGAGACCCAGTACTTC. This gives the protein CASSVNRGETQYF.

The V call is TRBV19, the J call TRBJ2-1; D may be TRBD2 (5 bases). The germline V and J ends were trimmed by 7 bases and 4 bases, with 14 bases remaining between them. CDR1 LNHDA and CDR2 SQIVND come from the germline V gene (reference sequence). The CDR3 extends over 14 amino acids. CDR3 in DNA: TGTGCCAGTAATGAGGGAGTCGAGTACAATGAGCAGTTCTTC. Protein product: CASNEGVEYNEQFF.

The chain combines TRBV5-1 with TRBJ1-3; perhaps TRBD1 as D (5 bases). Germline V gene data show CDR1 as SGHRS and CDR2 as YFSETQ. The length of the CDR3 is 15 residues. The ends were cut back, 3 bases at V and 2 bases at J, with 12 bases in the middle. The CDR3 here is CASSSQGTTGNTIYF. The DNA for the CDR3 is TGCGCCAGCAGCTCCCAGGGTACTACTGGAAACACCATATATTTT.

The chain recombines TRBV7-6 with TRBJ1-1; TRBD1 might be the D (5 bases). The germline gives CDR1 SGHVS, CDR2 FNYEAQ. V was pared by 0 bases and J by 0 bases, with 11 bases between. CDR3 length: 16 residues. The CDR3 DNA is TGTGCCAGCAGCTTAGCGGGGAGGGGTATGAACACTGAAGCTTTCTTT. It specifies CASSLAGRGMNTEAFF.

This chain uses TRBV10-2 with TRBJ1-2; D call uncertain. The CDR3 length is 14 residues. Trimming took 3 bases from V and 0 from J, leaving 8 bases between them. CDR1 and CDR2 (germline): WSHSY, SAAADI. The CDR3 region is CASSDPETNYGYTF. DNA of the CDR3: TGCGCCAGCAGTGATCCAGAGACTAACTATGGCTACACCTTC.

The chain uses TRBV2 and TRBJ2-5; D remains ambiguous. CDR3 length: 13 residues. Per germline, CDR1 SNHLY and CDR2 FYNNEI. Trimming took 6 bases from V and 1 from J, leaving 9 bases between them. The CDR3 DNA follows: TGTGCCAGCAGAGCGCACCCCCAAGAGACCCAGTACTTC. Its translation: CASRAHPQETQYF.

The genes are TRBV18 and TRBJ1-3, with D possibly matching TRBD1 (5 bases). Germline values: CDR1 KGHSH, CDR2 LQKENI. Between the trimmed V and J ends, which lost 1 base and 3 bases, there was a span of 13 bases. The CDR3 has 16 amino acids. The DNA of the CDR3 is TGTGCCAGCTCACCACAGGGGCAGGATCTTGGAAACACCATATATTTT. It is translated as CASSPQGQDLGNTIYF. Using reference TRBV18 and TRBJ1-3 for the parts outside the CDR3, the full variable domain is NAGVMQNPRHLVRRRGQEARLRCSPMKGHSHVYWYRQLPEEGLKFMVYLQKENIIDESGMPKERFSAEFPKEGPSILRIQQVVRGDSAAYFCASSPQGQDLGNTIYFGEGSWLTVV.

The genes are TRBV5-4 and TRBJ1-5; 7 bases line up with TRBD1. The CDR3 consists of 17 residues. Germline trimming cut 4 bases from V and 4 bases from J; bases unmatched to any gene: 14. The germline gives CDR1 SGHNT, CDR2 YYREEE (reference sequence). CDR3: CASSVPDRSGRNQPQHF. In DNA form, the CDR3 reads TGTGCCAGCAGCGTTCCGGACAGGTCGGGACGGAATCAGCCCCAGCATTTT.

V usage is TRBV30 and J usage is TRBJ2-1, with D tentatively TRBD1 (5 bases). Trimming removed 3 bases from V and 3 bases from J, with 12 bases in between. Germline V gene sequence: CDR1 GTSNPN, CDR2 SVGIG (reference sequence). The CDR3 runs 14 residues. The CDR3 DNA reads TGTGCCTGGAGCCAGGGATCAGTCTACAATGAGCAGTTCTTC. Its protein is CAWSQGSVYNEQFF. Based on the CDR3 plus reference TRBV30 and TRBJ2-1, the full variable domain is SQTIHQWPATLVQPVGSPLSLECTVEGTSNPNLYWYRQAAGRGLQLLFYSVGIGQISSEVPQNLSASRPQDRQFILSSKKLLLSDSGFYLCAWSQGSVYNEQFFGPGTRLTVL.

There are a few counts of this clone. The chain carries TRBV6-2 or TRBV6-3 and TRBJ2-7, with D unclear. Germline V lookup: CDR1 MNHEY, CDR2 SVGEGT. This CDR3 contains 12 residues. V lost 2 bases and J 3 bases, leaving 5 bases between the germline ends. CDR3 sequence (DNA): TGTGCCAGCAGTTACAGAGTCTACGAGCAGTACTTC. This gives the protein CASSYRVYEQYF.

The chain employs TRBV5-1 and TRBJ1-3, with D tentatively TRBD1 (6 bases). CDR1 SGHRS and CDR2 YFSETQ come from the germline V gene. The length of the CDR3 is 14 residues. V was clipped by 4 bases and J by 4 bases, with 12 bases between them. This chain's CDR3 is CASSHGTYGNTIYF. The DNA of the CDR3 is TGCGCCAGCAGCCACGGGACATACGGAAACACCATATATTTT.

As concerns this clone: The junction shows a germline mismatch at one end, possibly a read error. The chain recombines TRBV3-1 (or the pseudogene TRBV3-2) with TRBJ2-7; D is perhaps TRBD1 or TRBD2 (5 bases each). From germline, CDR1 is LGHDT and CDR2 YNNKEL (reference sequence). This CDR3 has 11 residues. The CDR3 coding sequence is TGTGCCAGCAGCCAAGATCTGGGGGTACACTTC. This sequence encodes CASSQDLGVHF.

V gene TRBV12-3 or TRBV12-4 combines with J gene TRBJ1-2; D is unresolved. V lost 6 bases, J lost 8 bases, and 16 bases lay in between. The CDR3 extends over 13 amino acids. The DNA of the CDR3 is TGTGCCAGCAGATTTGATGGCGGCGTGGGCTACACCTTC. Encoded protein: CASRFDGGVGYTF.

J is TRBJ2-3 and V is TRBV6-4; 10 nucleotides agree with TRBD1. The ends lost 2 bases at V and 4 bases at J; junction bases unmatched: 0. The germline gives CDR1 MRHNA, CDR2 SNTAGT. The CDR3 runs 14 residues. The CDR3 sequence is CASSDGTGADTQYF. The CDR3 bases are TGTGCCAGCAGTGACGGGACAGGGGCAGATACGCAGTATTTT.

The rearrangement links TRBV5-1 to TRBJ2-5; D is unclear. CDR1 and CDR2 (germline): SGHRS, YFSETQ. Trimming removed 3 bases from V and 1 base from J, with 10 bases in between. This CDR3 region has 14 residues. This CDR3 reads CASSWPLTQETQYF. The CDR3 DNA reads as TGCGCCAGCAGCTGGCCACTGACCCAAGAGACCCAGTACTTC.

The chain uses TRBV4-2 and TRBJ1-1, with 9 positions matching TRBD1. The ends lost 3 bases at V and 5 bases at J; junction bases unmatched: 4. Germline V gene lookup returns CDR1 LGHNA and CDR2 YNFKEQ. This CDR3 has 14 residues. This CDR3 reads CASSQDRGGTEAFF. The CDR3 DNA sequence: TGTGCCAGCAGCCAGGACAGGGGTGGGACTGAAGCTTTCTTT.

V is TRBV27 and J is TRBJ1-5; D is possibly TRBD1 (6 bases). V shed 8 bases and J shed 1 base, with 12 bases lying between them. Germline loops: CDR1 MNHEY, CDR2 SMNVEV (reference sequence). The CDR3 consists of 14 residues. The chain's CDR3 is CASRSGGSNQPQHF. CDR3 nucleotide sequence: TGTGCCAGCCGCTCTGGGGGCAGCAATCAGCCCCAGCATTTT.

The chain employs TRBV27 and TRBJ2-1, with 7 bases aligning to TRBD2. The CDR3 is 16 amino acids. Looked up from germline, CDR1 is MNHEY and CDR2 is SMNVEV (reference sequence). Trimming took 0 bases from V and 0 from J; bases not matched to a gene: 2. CDR3 coding DNA: TGTGCCAGCAGTTTATCTGGCGGGAGCTCCTACAATGAGCAGTTCTTC. Its protein is CASSLSGGSSYNEQFF.

This chain joins TRBV5-1 and TRBJ2-7; D call uncertain. Trimming stripped 2 bases from V and 5 bases from J, with 8 bases between. The CDR3 consists of 12 residues. Looked up from germline, CDR1 is SGHRS and CDR2 is YFSETQ. The CDR3 DNA reads as TGCGCCAGCAGCTTTCTTTCTGACGAGCAGTACTTC. It yields the protein CASSFLSDEQYF. The full variable domain, its missing parts supplied by reference TRBV5-1 and TRBJ2-7, is KAGVTQTPRYLIKTRGQQVTLSCSPISGHRSVSWYQQTPGQGLQFLFEYFSETQRNKGNFPGRFSGRQFSNSRSEMNVSTLELGDSALYLCASSFLSDEQYFGPGTRLTVT.

The chain is built from TRBV7-3 and TRBJ1-5; D is unclear. V was pared by 0 bases and J by 3 bases, with 3 bases between. Looked up from germline, CDR1 is SGHTA and CDR2 is FQGTGA. The CDR3 runs to 13 residues. The CDR3 sequence is CASSLTVNQPQHF. DNA for the CDR3: TGTGCCAGCAGCTTAACGGTCAATCAGCCCCAGCATTTT. Full variable domain (remainder filled in from reference TRBV7-3 and TRBJ1-5): GAGVSQTPSNKVTEKGKYVELRCDPISGHTALYWYRQSLGQGPEFLIYFQGTGAADDSGLPNDRFFAVRPEGSVSTLKIQRTERGDSAVYLCASSLTVNQPQHFGDGTRLSIL.

The rearrangement joins TRBV10-1 to TRBJ1-2; a possible D gene is TRBD1 (5 bases). The germline V and J ends were trimmed by 3 bases and 3 bases, with 17 bases remaining between them. Germline V gene data show CDR1 as WNHNN and CDR2 as SYGVQD (reference sequence). This CDR3 comprises 16 residues. The DNA of the CDR3 is TGCGCCAGCAGTGATATGGGGACGCCCTCGTACTATGGCTACACCTTC. Its translation is CASSDMGTPSYYGYTF.

This sequence joins TRBV18 and TRBJ2-7; 13 nucleotides align to TRBD2. Germline V gene lookup returns CDR1 KGHSH and CDR2 LQKENI. Unmatched junction bases numbered 1, after V lost 5 bases and J lost 3 bases. The CDR3 length is 14 residues. The CDR3 loop reads CASSGTSGNYEQYF. The CDR3 nucleotides are TGTGCCAGCTCAGGGACTAGCGGGAACTACGAGCAGTACTTC.

The rearrangement uses TRBV5-1 and TRBJ2-5, with 8 positions matching TRBD2. V lost 4 bases and J lost 5; bases outside the gene matches: 7. Germline loops: CDR1 SGHRS, CDR2 YFSETQ. The CDR3 loop spans 14 amino acids. The CDR3 DNA follows: TGCGCCAGCAGCCCGGGGGGGATCTGGGAGACCCAGTACTTC. Translation: CASSPGGIWETQYF. Full variable domain (rest looked up from reference TRBV5-1 and TRBJ2-5): KAGVTQTPRYLIKTRGQQVTLSCSPISGHRSVSWYQQTPGQGLQFLFEYFSETQRNKGNFPGRFSGRQFSNSRSEMNVSTLELGDSALYLCASSPGGIWETQYFGPGTRLLVL.

This clone was counted a single time. The J gene is TRBJ1-2, the V gene TRBV6-5; 7 nucleotides match TRBD1. Germline CDR1 reads MNHEY; CDR2 reads SVGAGI. This CDR3 has 14 amino acids. Losses at the gene ends were 4 bases for V and 6 bases for J; bases not matched to a gene: 8. The CDR3 protein is CASSLLSTGNGYTF. CDR3 in DNA: TGTGCCAGCAGTTTACTATCGACAGGGAATGGCTACACCTTC.

The chain employs TRBV6-5 and TRBJ2-7; 9 bases map to TRBD1. The germline V gene encodes CDR1 MNHEY and CDR2 SVGAGI. This CDR3 has 13 residues. V lost 10 bases to trimming and J lost 6 bases; unmatched junction nucleotides: 10. This chain's CDR3 is CATGPRTGVEQYF. DNA for the CDR3: TGTGCCACCGGACCGCGGACAGGGGTCGAGCAGTACTTC.

V is TRBV19 and J is TRBJ2-1, with 12 positions matching TRBD2. The CDR3 is made up of 15 amino acids. Germline assignment: CDR1 LNHDA and CDR2 SQIVND (reference sequence). Trimming removed 6 bases from V and 1 base from J; junction bases left unmatched: 1. CDR3 bases: TGTGCCAGTAGACTAGCGGGAGGATCCTACAATGAGCAGTTCTTC. Amino acid sequence: CASRLAGGSYNEQFF.

The chain recombines TRBV20-1 with TRBJ1-1, with D hard to call. V lost 6 bases and J 4 bases, leaving 9 bases between the germline ends. This CDR3 spans 11 amino acids. The germline CDR1 and CDR2 sequences are DFQATT and SNEGSKA (reference sequence). In DNA form, the CDR3 reads TGCAGTGCCCCGCGGGGCACTGAAGCTTTCTTT. It yields the protein CSAPRGTEAFF.

This clone came up once. The rearrangement joins TRBV7-9 to TRBJ2-5, with TRBD2 identical over 10 bases. V was clipped by 1 base and J by 1 base; unmatched bases: 3. The CDR3 is 16 amino acids. Germline V gene data show CDR1 as SEHNR and CDR2 as FQNEAQ (reference sequence). CDR3 sequence (DNA): TGTGCCAGCAGCTTAGTAGCGGGGGGTCTCCAAGAGACCCAGTACTTC. This encodes CASSLVAGGLQETQYF. Filled out from reference TRBV7-9 and TRBJ2-5, the complete variable domain reads DTGVSQNPRHKITKRGQNVTFRCDPISEHNRLYWYRQTLGQGPEFLTYFQNEAQLEKSRLLSDRFSAERPKGSFSTLEIQRTEQGDSAMYLCASSLVAGGLQETQYFGPGTRLLVL.

V is TRBV3-1 (or the pseudogene TRBV3-2) and J is TRBJ1-2; a possible D gene is TRBD1 (6 bases). V lost 0 bases, J lost 4 bases, and 12 bases lay in between. This CDR3 is built from 15 residues. Looked up from germline, CDR1 is LGHDT and CDR2 is YNNKEL (reference sequence). Written as DNA, the CDR3 is TGTGCCAGCAGCCAAGAGGTGGGGGCCGGCTATGGCTACACCTTC. Its translation is CASSQEVGAGYGYTF.

This clone was seen just once. The rearrangement links TRBV4-2 to TRBJ2-5, with 14 positions matching TRBD2. The CDR3 is made up of 18 amino acids. Germline loops: CDR1 LGHNA, CDR2 YNFKEQ. J lost 4 bases, V lost 5 bases, and 12 bases had no gene match. For the CDR3, the DNA is TGTGCCAGCAGCGAGCCGGGACTAGCGGGAGAAGGCGGAGAGACCCAGTACTTC. As protein: CASSEPGLAGEGGETQYF.